This TCR beta chain was observed in a study of T cells in Graves' hyperthyroidism and ophthalmopathy (dated by TCRdb to about 2019). Some background on the complete study: Peripheral blood was collected at initial diagnosis, before any treatment. TCR V-J signatures able to tell the groups apart were searched for in a discovery cohort of some 100 patients, of whom 43 had Graves' ophthalmopathy and about 60 had stable Graves' hyperthyroidism. According to the paper, TCR Vbeta CDR3 sequencing was carried out on around 140 peripheral blood samples, which came from approximately 43 ophthalmopathy, some 73 hyperthyroidism and some 17 progressor patients. In more than 5 Graves' hyperthyroidism patients, the study also compared T-cell repertoires from thyroid tissue with T-cell repertoires from blood. The roughly 91 discovery patients were randomly divided into training and test sets at a 7:3 ratio. After sampling, hyperthyroidism patients received methimazole starting at 30 mg daily, and ophthalmopathy patients received high-dose intravenous methylprednisolone. Prospective prediction of ophthalmopathy was tested in an independent validation cohort consisting of 18 hyperthyroidism patients and around 16 patients who later progressed to ophthalmopathy.

Note on this clonotype: No antigen is known for it. Within one base of it there is no much larger clone, and no base qualities were kept.

The TCR beta CDR3 regions were amplified from the RNA transcripts. For the first round of RT-PCR on the TCR CDR3, the HTBI primer set was used together with the Qiagen OneStep RT-PCR kit. Libraries were constructed in a second round of multiplex PCR, after which size selection and purification were performed. Sequencing of the libraries was done on an Illumina HiSeq2000 using paired-end 100 bp reads. The source study handled its data this way. Raw data were processed with SOAPnuke, discarding reads with adapters, uncalled bases, mean Phred below 15, or no exact constant-primer or identifier match. COPE v1.2.5 was used to merge high-quality paired reads, and clonotypes were defined as unique nucleotide sequences. MiTCR v1.1 was used to align clonotypes to the IMGT TRBV, TRBD and TRBJ reference segments. Only V-J combinations with frequency above 0.0001, covering 99% to 99.2% of repertoires, were analysed. A TCS score was defined as the ratio of F50 (clonal expansion) to E x V (chaos), with BLOSUM62-based TCRdist applied between CDR3 peptides within each V-J. Welch's t-statistics and random forest reduced approximately 520 V-J features to 10 to 15, which were used in a naive Bayes classifier (R e1071). TCRdb handled the public reads itself, with Q25 trimming in fastp and clone calling in MiXCR, and kept productive beta chains. Rows merge per CDR3 protein into single entries with the most common DNA and genes. The authors' filters were not applied to this entry. The sample table records about 700,000 distinct CDR3 sequences; around 13% of these occur just once. Of the sample, 9.5% to 13% is held by the ten largest clones.

Stable Graves' hyperthyroidism was defined as no progression to ophthalmopathy during 18 months of follow-up. Hyperthyroidism patients were aged 18 to 65 years and newly diagnosed, with disease duration of less than 2 months. Any patient with an uncontrolled infection, another autoimmune disease, pregnancy or lactation was excluded. Diagnoses relied on clinical symptoms, serum thyroxine and TRAb, thyroid ultrasound and orbital computed tomography. Ficoll-Paque density gradient centrifugation was used to isolate PBMCs from 9.5 to 10 ml of fresh peripheral blood. Trizol reagent was used to extract total RNA, and RNA quality was then checked on an Agilent 2100 Bioanalyzer. From its cysteine to its phenylalanine, the CDR3 spans 14 amino acids. Only the CDR3 portion is preserved as DNA: 42 bases, with reading frame beginning at the first base. The germline V gene provides CDR1 MNHNS and CDR2 SASEGT. After removal of 6 bases from V and 0 bases from J, the junction retains 4 bases not matched to a gene.

Summary of the overall study and its limitations: A 13 V-J signature model separated ophthalmopathy from stable hyperthyroidism, with about 88% sensitivity and 81.08% specificity in cross-validation and 80%/75% in testing. No statistical method was used to set the sample size in advance, and investigators knew the group allocation. Most expanded thyroid clonotypes (frequency above 0.001) were also found in blood, which suggests that blood repertoires may mirror thyroid immune responses. In validation, progression to ophthalmopathy was predicted by the model with 55% to 71% sensitivity and 72% to 80% specificity, a median of approximately 7.1 months before onset.

The rearranged chain carries TRBV6-1 and TRBJ2-7, and 8 junction bases match TRBD2. Sequencing used blood. This sequence was found in a woman younger than 30 with Graves' hyperthyroidism. The base sequence is TGTGCCAGCAGGATAGCGGGGAGCTCCTACGAGCAGTACTTC. Its protein reads: CASRIAGSSYEQYF.